The rows below give T cell receptor beta chains drawn from one sample of a study of shared clonotypes between healthy human individuals. Here immunoSEQ multiplex PCR was the method, and the copy in TCRdb shows in-frame clones only, minus some. The repertoire holds 2.3 million or so clones, with more than 80% as singletons. Sequencing used naive CD4+ T cells from PBMCs. The receptors were gathered from a man younger than 35 in good health. Some clones in this sample may be carry-over from other donors' samples. The CDR3 runs from the conserved cysteine through the conserved F or W. A D gene is named only where the DNA matches it firmly. Clone size is shown for a subset of rows, as once, few, many or a class of expanded clone.

D gene | J gene | V gene | clone size | CDR3 protein | CDR3 DNA
TRBD2 | TRBJ2-1 | TRBV7-3 | . | CASSQGLAGGDLFSYEQFF | TGTGCCAGCAGCCAGGGACTAGCGGGAGGGGATTTATTTTCATATGAGCAGTTCTTC
. | TRBJ2-5 | TRBV5-4 | . | CASSLGGQETQYF | TGTGCCAGCAGCTTGGGCGGTCAAGAGACCCAGTACTTC
. | TRBJ2-1 | TRBV2 | . | CAGRGTDEQFF | TGTGCCGGGAGAGGGACCGATGAGCAGTTCTTC
TRBD2 | TRBJ2-7 | TRBV30 | . | CAWSKASGRNYEQYF | TGTGCCTGGAGTAAAGCTAGCGGGAGGAACTACGAGCAGTACTTC
TRBD1 | TRBJ1-1 | TRBV2 | . | CASSPDRGRNTEAFF | TGTGCCAGCAGTCCAGACAGGGGGCGAAACACTGAAGCTTTCTTT
. | TRBJ1-5 | TRBV2 | few | CASSEQGSSQPQHF | TGTGCCAGCAGTGAGCAGGGGAGCAGTCAGCCCCAGCATTTT
. | TRBJ1-2 | TRBV28 | . | CASRTQGTEISYGYTF | TGTGCCAGCAGAACTCAGGGGACTGAGATCAGCTATGGCTACACCTTC
. | TRBJ2-5 | TRBV9 | . | CASSVASQETQYF | TGTGCCAGCAGCGTCGCCAGCCAAGAGACCCAGTACTTC
. | TRBJ2-2 | TRBV2 | . | CASRPEGGELFF | TGTGCCAGCAGGCCTGAAGGCGGGGAGCTGTTTTTT
. | TRBJ2-3 | TRBV30 | . | CAWSVALAPSTDTQYF | TGTGCCTGGAGTGTAGCCCTAGCGCCCAGCACAGATACGCAGTATTTT
. | TRBJ1-1 | TRBV29-1 | few | CSVEGSNTEAFF | TGCAGCGTCGAGGGGTCGAACACTGAAGCTTTCTTT
TRBD1 | TRBJ2-3 | TRBV27 | . | CASSTKGASDTQYF | TGTGCCAGCAGTACCAAGGGGGCCTCAGATACGCAGTATTTT
. | TRBJ2-6 | TRBV5-1 | . | CASSLGGGANVLTF | TGCGCCAGCAGCTTGGGCGGTGGGGCCAACGTCCTGACTTTC
TRBD2 | TRBJ2-4 | TRBV28 | . | CASNEGGATKNIQYF | TGTGCCAGCAATGAGGGAGGGGCAACCAAAAACATTCAGTACTTC
TRBD2 | TRBJ2-7 | TRBV18 | . | CASSPLTSGFQYF | TGTGCCAGCTCACCCCTGACTAGCGGATTTCAGTACTTC
. | TRBJ1-1 | TRBV19 | . | CASRADLRTEAFF | TGTGCCAGTAGGGCCGACCTCAGGACTGAAGCTTTCTTT
. | TRBJ2-3 | TRBV7-2 | . | CASRRGMDTQYF | TGTGCCAGCAGACGGGGGATGGATACGCAGTATTTT
TRBD2 | TRBJ2-7 | TRBV14 | . | CASSHLAGYEQYF | TGTGCCAGCAGCCACTTAGCGGGCTACGAGCAGTACTTC
TRBD2 | TRBJ2-2 | TRBV30 | . | CAYSSWEGRTGELFF | TGTGCCTACTCAAGCTGGGAGGGCCGCACCGGGGAGCTGTTTTTT
. | TRBJ1-2 | TRBV5-5 | . | CASRSDTYYGYTF | TGTGCCAGCAGATCTGACACGTACTATGGCTACACCTTC
TRBD1 | TRBJ1-2 | TRBV18 | . | CASSPRTGDGYTF | TGTGCCAGCTCACCGCGGACAGGAGACGGCTACACCTTC
. | TRBJ2-1 | TRBV30 | . | CAWSHRSLAGQFF | TGTGCCTGGAGTCACAGGTCCCTTGCGGGGCAGTTCTTC
TRBD1 | TRBJ1-5 | TRBV30 | . | CAWSGSRDRIYSNQPQHF | TGTGCCTGGAGTGGATCCCGGGACAGAATTTATAGCAATCAGCCCCAGCATTTT
. | TRBJ1-2 | TRBV5-1 | . | CASSSVAGRANYGYTF | TGCGCCAGCAGCTCGGTTGCCGGACGAGCTAACTATGGCTACACCTTC
. | TRBJ2-1 | TRBV4-3 | . | CASSQGLTGGGNEQFF | TGCGCCAGCAGCCAAGGTTTAACAGGGGGGGGCAATGAGCAGTTCTTC
TRBD1 | TRBJ1-3 | TRBV7-9 | . | CASTHSGTAGNTIYF | TGTGCCAGCACCCACTCAGGGACAGCTGGAAACACCATATATTTT
TRBD1 | TRBJ1-5 | TRBV5-1 | . | CASSLAGQANQPQHF | TGCGCCAGCAGCTTGGCTGGACAGGCGAATCAGCCCCAGCATTTT
. | TRBJ1-3 | TRBV9 | . | CASSTRRDSGNTIYF | TGTGCCAGCAGCACTAGACGGGACTCTGGAAACACCATATATTTT
TRBD2 | TRBJ2-1 | TRBV11-3 | . | CASSLAGSEQFF | TGTGCCAGCAGCCTAGCGGGATCTGAGCAGTTCTTC
. | TRBJ2-7 | TRBV19 | once | CASSIWGHKAEQYF | TGTGCCAGTAGTATTTGGGGACATAAAGCCGAGCAGTACTTC
. | TRBJ2-2 | TRBV27 | . | CASSWATSRMDTGELFF | TGTGCCAGCAGTTGGGCCACGAGCAGGATGGACACCGGGGAGCTGTTTTTT
TRBD2 | TRBJ2-6 | TRBV29-1 | . | CSAAGGSGANVLTF | TGCAGCGCAGCCGGGGGGAGTGGGGCCAACGTCCTGACTTTC
. | TRBJ1-3 | TRBV19 | . | CASSIRRDTSLSGNTIYF | TGTGCCAGTAGTATCAGGAGGGACACCTCCCTCTCTGGAAACACCATATATTTT
. | TRBJ2-7 | TRBV28 | . | CASRDTVYEQYF | TGTGCCAGCAGGGATACGGTCTACGAGCAGTACTTC
. | TRBJ2-5 | TRBV5-4 | . | CASSPHPLDSGETQYF | TGTGCCAGCAGCCCGCACCCCTTAGACAGTGGAGAGACCCAGTACTTC
. | TRBJ1-3 | TRBV5-4 | once | CASSLAPGTGNTIYF | TGTGCCAGCAGCTTAGCCCCAGGAACTGGAAACACCATATATTTT
TRBD1 | TRBJ2-1 | TRBV5-1 | . | CASSWDRAKINEQFF | TGCGCCAGCAGCTGGGACAGGGCTAAAATCAATGAGCAGTTCTTC
. | TRBJ2-5 | TRBV6-5 | . | CASARDHTRGETQYF | TGTGCCAGCGCGAGGGACCACACCAGAGGAGAGACCCAGTACTTC
TRBD2 | TRBJ2-2 | TRBV7-9 | . | CASSLRTSGRAKNTGELFF | TGTGCCAGCAGCCTTCGGACTAGCGGGAGGGCGAAGAACACCGGGGAGCTGTTTTTT
. | TRBJ2-2 | TRBV10-1 | . | CASSGRGGAGELFF | TGCGCCAGCAGCGGGAGAGGGGGAGCTGGGGAGCTGTTTTTT
. | TRBJ1-1 | TRBV18 | . | CASSPVGAGSNTEAFF | TGTGCCAGCTCACCGGTAGGGGCGGGGTCGAACACTGAAGCTTTCTTT
. | TRBJ2-7 | TRBV11-2 | . | CASSPRDGVYEQYF | TGTGCCAGCAGCCCCAGGGACGGAGTTTACGAGCAGTACTTC
. | TRBJ1-4 | TRBV28 | . | CASSLRQVATNEKLFF | TGTGCCAGCAGTTTACGACAGGTTGCAACTAATGAAAAACTGTTTTTT
. | TRBJ2-6 | TRBV27 | . | CASTDWGSGANVLTF | TGTGCAAGTACCGACTGGGGTAGCGGGGCCAACGTCCTGACTTTC
. | TRBJ1-4 | TRBV4-2 | . | CASSQDMGEKLFF | TGTGCCAGCAGCCAAGATATGGGGGAAAAACTGTTTTTT
. | TRBJ2-7 | TRBV2 | . | CASNQSPRDEQYF | TGTGCCAGCAACCAGAGCCCGAGGGACGAGCAGTACTTC
TRBD2 | TRBJ2-7 | TRBV28 | . | CASSLWGSGRATGYEQYF | TGTGCCAGCAGTCTCTGGGGAAGCGGGAGGGCCACGGGCTACGAGCAGTACTTC
TRBD1 | TRBJ1-1 | TRBV9 | once | CASSASTGKGTEAFF | TGTGCCAGCAGCGCGTCGACAGGGAAGGGCACTGAAGCTTTCTTT
. | TRBJ2-6 | TRBV5-4 | . | CASSLKSTGANVLTF | TGTGCCAGCAGCTTAAAGAGTACTGGGGCCAACGTCCTGACTTTC
. | TRBJ2-3 | TRBV5-1 | . | CASSFADHPDTQYF | TGCGCCAGCAGCTTTGCCGACCACCCAGATACGCAGTATTTT
. | TRBJ2-7 | TRBV6-5 | once | CASSASGVLWFEQYF | TGTGCCAGCAGTGCCTCAGGGGTACTGTGGTTCGAGCAGTACTTC
TRBD2 | TRBJ2-3 | TRBV28 | . | CASSFVPLAGQPSDTQYF | TGTGCCAGCAGTTTTGTCCCACTAGCGGGACAACCCTCAGATACGCAGTATTTT
. | TRBJ1-6 | TRBV6-5 | . | CASSEVPPLHF | TGTGCCAGCAGTGAAGTACCACCCCTCCACTTT